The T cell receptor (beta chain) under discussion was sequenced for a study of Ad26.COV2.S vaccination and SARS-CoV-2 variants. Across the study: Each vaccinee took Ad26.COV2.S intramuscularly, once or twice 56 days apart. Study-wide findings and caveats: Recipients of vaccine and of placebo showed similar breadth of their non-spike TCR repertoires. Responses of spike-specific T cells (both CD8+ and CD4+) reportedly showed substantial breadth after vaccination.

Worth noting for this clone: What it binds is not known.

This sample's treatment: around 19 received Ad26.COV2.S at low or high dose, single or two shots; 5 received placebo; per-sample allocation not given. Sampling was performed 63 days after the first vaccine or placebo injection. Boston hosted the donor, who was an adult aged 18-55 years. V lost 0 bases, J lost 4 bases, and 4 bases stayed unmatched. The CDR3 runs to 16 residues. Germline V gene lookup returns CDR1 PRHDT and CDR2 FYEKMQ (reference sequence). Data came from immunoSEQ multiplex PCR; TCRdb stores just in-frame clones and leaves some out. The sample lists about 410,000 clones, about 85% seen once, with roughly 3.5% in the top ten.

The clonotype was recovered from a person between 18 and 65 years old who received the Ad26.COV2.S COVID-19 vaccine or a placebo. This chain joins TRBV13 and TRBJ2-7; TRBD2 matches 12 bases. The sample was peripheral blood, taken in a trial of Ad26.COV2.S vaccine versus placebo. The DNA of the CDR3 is TGTGCCAGCAGCTTAGGGACTAGCGGGGGCAAATACGAGCAGTACTTC. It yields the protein CASSLGTSGGKYEQYF. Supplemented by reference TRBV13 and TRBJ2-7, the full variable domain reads AAGVIQSPRHLIKEKRETATLKCYPIPRHDTVYWYQQGPGQDPQFLISFYEKMQSDKGSIPDRFSAQQFSDYHSELNMSSLELGDSALYFCASSLGTSGGKYEQYFGPGTRLTVT.